The 11 T cell receptor beta chains below were found in one sample sequenced in a study of post-analysis software for immune sequencing data. Antigens for these TCRs are unknown. Findings and limits, study-wide: TRBV5-6, TRBV5-1 and TRBV20-1 were among four to six TRBV segments more frequent in patients than controls.

Unique molecular identifiers had been added to the TCR beta cDNA libraries. TCRdb passed the PCR reads through MiXCR, listing each CDR3 protein once. The sample includes approximately 690,000 distinct CDR3 sequences, roughly three fifths seen only once; the top ten take about 11%. Sequencing input: blood. These receptors were taken from a girl aged 2 to 9 with multiple sclerosis.

V gene TRBV6-2 or TRBV6-3 combines with J gene TRBJ2-7, with 7 nucleotides matching TRBD2. CDR3 length: 16 residues. Germline values: CDR1 MNHEY, CDR2 SVGEGT. V trimming: 1 base; J trimming: 1 base; junction bases outside the gene matches: 7. CDR3 residues: CASSYLSLADSYEQYF. In nucleotides, the CDR3 is TGTGCCAGCAGTTACTTGAGCCTAGCGGATTCCTACGAGCAGTACTTC.

The rearrangement uses TRBV5-1 and TRBJ2-5; D not resolved. Trimming took off 0 bases at V and 4 bases at J, with 10 bases between the two ends. This CDR3 region has 14 residues. Germline-derived CDR1 and CDR2 are SGHRS and YFSETQ. The CDR3 coding sequence is TGCGCCAGCAGCTTGGGAAGACCCACAGAGACCCAGTACTTC. Translation: CASSLGRPTETQYF.

This rearrangement joins TRBV7-9 to TRBJ1-6; D remains ambiguous. This CDR3 comprises 14 residues. With 4 bases removed from V and 5 bases from J, the gap between germline ends came to 9 bases. Germline V gene sequence: CDR1 SEHNR, CDR2 FQNEAQ (reference sequence). This CDR3 is CASSSAGDNSPLHF. The CDR3 DNA is TGTGCCAGCAGCTCCGCCGGGGATAATTCACCCCTCCACTTT.

V and J are TRBV5-1 and TRBJ1-3; 7 bases match TRBD1. The CDR3 length is 14 residues. The V gene's germline CDR1 is SGHRS and CDR2 YFSETQ. The trim removed 4 bases at V and 2 bases at J, leaving 3 bases unmatched. CDR3 protein: CASSGTEAGNTIYF. CDR3 DNA: TGCGCCAGCAGCGGGACAGAAGCTGGAAACACCATATATTTT.

The rearrangement links TRBV20-1 to TRBJ1-5; D call uncertain. V dropped 6 bases and J dropped 5 bases, with 14 bases sitting between them. Germline V gene data show CDR1 as DFQATT and CDR2 as SNEGSKA (reference sequence). The CDR3 runs to 13 residues. This chain's CDR3 is CSAFERADQPQHF. CDR3 nucleotides: TGCAGTGCCTTCGAAAGGGCCGATCAGCCCCAGCATTTT.

The chain couples TRBV7-9 to TRBJ2-1; possible D gene TRBD2, 7 bases. Looked up from germline, CDR1 is SEHNR and CDR2 is FQNEAQ (reference sequence). V lost 5 bases and J 6 bases, leaving 17 bases between the germline ends. This CDR3 is 15 amino acids long. The CDR3, as DNA: TGTGCCAGCAGCCAAATGGGGGGAGGGGGCAATGAGCAGTTCTTC. Its protein product is CASSQMGGGGNEQFF.

Only one count was recorded for this clonotype. The chain has TRBV7-8 and TRBJ2-7; TRBD2 aligns across 11 bases. There are 17 residues in the CDR3. Trimming at V came to 1 base and at J to 2 bases, leaving 7 bases not matched to a gene. CDR1 and CDR2 from the germline V gene are SGHVS and FQNEAQ. The CDR3 DNA reads TGTGCCAGCAGCTTAGGGCTAGCGGGAGGCCTGACCTACGAGCAGTACTTC. Translated, it gives CASSLGLAGGLTYEQYF.

This sequence joins TRBV11-1 and TRBJ2-5; 7 nucleotides line up with TRBD2. Germline CDR1 reads SGHAT; CDR2 reads FQDESV (reference sequence). This CDR3 spans 16 amino acids. Trimming removed 3 bases from V and 1 base from J; junction bases left unmatched: 8. CDR3 in DNA: TGTGCCAGCAGCTTGGCAGCGGGGAGGACCCAAGAGACCCAGTACTTC. Translated, it gives CASSLAAGRTQETQYF.

This sequence joins TRBV20-1 and TRBJ2-6, with D possibly TRBD2 on 5 matching bases. CDR3 length: 15 amino acids. Per the germline V gene, CDR1 is DFQATT and CDR2 is SNEGSKA (reference sequence). Trimming took 1 base from V and 1 from J, leaving 8 bases between them. CDR3 nucleotides: TGCAGTGCTAGAGCGGGGTATTCTGGGGCCAACGTCCTGACTTTC. Amino acid sequence: CSARAGYSGANVLTF.

This clonotype was recorded only once. This chain links TRBV9 with TRBJ2-3; D is perhaps TRBD1 or TRBD2 (6 bases each). Trimming took 5 bases from V and 1 from J, leaving 17 bases between them. Germline CDR1 and CDR2: SGDLS and YYNGEE. The CDR3 has 16 residues. This chain's CDR3 is CASRGGVGVRTDTQYF. As DNA, the CDR3 is TGTGCCAGCAGGGGGGGCGTCGGGGTGCGCACAGATACGCAGTATTTT.

Worth noting for this clonotype: At one end, the junction sequence differs from germline, possibly due to a read error. The chain couples TRBV9 to TRBJ1-6; no reliable D call. This CDR3 has 13 amino acids. CDR1 and CDR2 (germline): SGDLS, YYNGEE. DNA of the CDR3: TGTGCCGGCAGCGTAGACCCCGGATCACCCCTCCACTTT. Translated, it gives CAGSVDPGSPLHF.